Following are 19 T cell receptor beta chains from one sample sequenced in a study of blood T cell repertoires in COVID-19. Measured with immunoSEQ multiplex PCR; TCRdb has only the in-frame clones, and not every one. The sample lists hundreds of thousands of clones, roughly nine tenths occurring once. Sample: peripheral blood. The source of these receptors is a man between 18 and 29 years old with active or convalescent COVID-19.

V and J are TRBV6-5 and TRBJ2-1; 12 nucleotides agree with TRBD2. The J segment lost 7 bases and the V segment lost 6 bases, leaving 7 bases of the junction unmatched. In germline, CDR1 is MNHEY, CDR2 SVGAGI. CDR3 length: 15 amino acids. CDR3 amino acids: CASRVLAGGGNEQFF. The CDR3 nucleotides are TGTGCCAGCAGAGTACTAGCGGGGGGTGGGAATGAGCAGTTCTTC.

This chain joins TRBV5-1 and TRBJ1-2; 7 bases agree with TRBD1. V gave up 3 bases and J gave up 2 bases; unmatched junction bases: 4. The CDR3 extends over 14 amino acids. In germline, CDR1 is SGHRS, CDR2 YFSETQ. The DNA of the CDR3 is TGCGCCAGCAGCTCGGACAGGTTAAACTATGGCTACACCTTC. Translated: CASSSDRLNYGYTF.

The CDR3 nucleotides read TGTGCCAGCAGTTTATTTTCCCAGGCTCGTTACTATGGCTACACCTTC. This codes for CASSLFSQARYYGYTF. V is TRBV27 and J is TRBJ1-2, with no clear D. CDR1 MNHEY and CDR2 SMNVEV come from the germline V gene (reference sequence). The CDR3 is made up of 16 amino acids. The V end lost 1 base, the J end lost 3 bases, and 15 bases lay between the germline ends.

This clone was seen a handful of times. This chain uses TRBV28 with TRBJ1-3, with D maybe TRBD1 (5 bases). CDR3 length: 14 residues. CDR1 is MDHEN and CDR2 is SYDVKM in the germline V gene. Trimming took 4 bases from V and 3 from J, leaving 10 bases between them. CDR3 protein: CASSSRQIGNTIYF. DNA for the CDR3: TGTGCCAGCAGTTCCCGACAGATTGGAAACACCATATATTTT. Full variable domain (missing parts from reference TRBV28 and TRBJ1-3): DVKVTQSSRYLVKRTGEKVFLECVQDMDHENMFWYRQDPGLGLRLIYFSYDVKMKEKGDIPEGYSVSREKKERFSLILESASTNQTSMYLCASSSRQIGNTIYFGEGSWLTVV.

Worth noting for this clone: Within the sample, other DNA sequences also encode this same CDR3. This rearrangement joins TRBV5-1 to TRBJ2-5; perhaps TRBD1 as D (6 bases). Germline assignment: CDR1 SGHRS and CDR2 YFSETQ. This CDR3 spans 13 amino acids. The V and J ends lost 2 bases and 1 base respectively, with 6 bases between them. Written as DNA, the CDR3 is TGCGCCAGCAGCTTACAGGGCCAAGAGACCCAGTACTTC. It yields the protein CASSLQGQETQYF.

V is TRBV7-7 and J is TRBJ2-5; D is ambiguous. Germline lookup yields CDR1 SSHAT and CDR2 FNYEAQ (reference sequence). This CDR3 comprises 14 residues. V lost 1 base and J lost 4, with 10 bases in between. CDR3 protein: CASSLGSPSETQYF. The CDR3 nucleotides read TGTGCCAGCAGCTTAGGGAGCCCCTCAGAGACCCAGTACTTC. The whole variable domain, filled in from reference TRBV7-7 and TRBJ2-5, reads GAGVSQSPRYKVTKRGQDVTLRCDPISSHATLYWYQQALGQGPEFLTYFNYEAQPDKSGLPSDRFSAERPEGSISTLTIQRTEQRDSAMYRCASSLGSPSETQYFGPGTRLLVL.

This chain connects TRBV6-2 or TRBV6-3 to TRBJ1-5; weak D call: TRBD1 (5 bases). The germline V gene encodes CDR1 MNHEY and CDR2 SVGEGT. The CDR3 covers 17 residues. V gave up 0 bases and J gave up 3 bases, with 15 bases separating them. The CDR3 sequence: CASSYSRIQGYNQPQHF. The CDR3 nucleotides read TGTGCCAGCAGTTACTCACGCATTCAGGGCTACAATCAGCCCCAGCATTTT.

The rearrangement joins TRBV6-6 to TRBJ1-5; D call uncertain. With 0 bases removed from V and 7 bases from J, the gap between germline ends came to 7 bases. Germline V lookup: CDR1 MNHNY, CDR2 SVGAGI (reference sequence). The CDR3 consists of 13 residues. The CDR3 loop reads CASSYSPGQPQHF. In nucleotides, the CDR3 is TGTGCCAGCAGTTACTCCCCGGGGCAGCCCCAGCATTTT.

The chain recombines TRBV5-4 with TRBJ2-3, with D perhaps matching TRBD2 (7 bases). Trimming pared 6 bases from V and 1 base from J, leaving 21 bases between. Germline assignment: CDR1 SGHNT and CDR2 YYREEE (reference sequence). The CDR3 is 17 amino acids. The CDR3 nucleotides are TGTGCCAGCAATGGGGGGCCAGGGAGGGAGGGCACAGATACGCAGTATTTT. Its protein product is CASNGGPGREGTDTQYF.

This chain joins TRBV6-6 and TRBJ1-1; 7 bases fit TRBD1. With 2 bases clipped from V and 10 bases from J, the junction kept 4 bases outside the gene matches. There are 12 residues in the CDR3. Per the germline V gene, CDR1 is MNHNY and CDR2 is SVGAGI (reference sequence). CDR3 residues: CASSYEGAGAFF. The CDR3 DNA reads TGTGCCAGCAGTTACGAGGGGGCAGGAGCTTTCTTT.

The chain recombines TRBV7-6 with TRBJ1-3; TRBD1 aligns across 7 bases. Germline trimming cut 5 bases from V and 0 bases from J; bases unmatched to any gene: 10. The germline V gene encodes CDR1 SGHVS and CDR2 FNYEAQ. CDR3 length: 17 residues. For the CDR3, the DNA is TGTGCCAGCAGCCCACCTTACCGGGACAGCTCTGGAAACACCATATATTTT. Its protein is CASSPPYRDSSGNTIYF. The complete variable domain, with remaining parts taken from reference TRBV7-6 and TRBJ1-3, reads GAGVSQSPRYKVTKRGQDVALRCDPISGHVSLYWYRQALGQGPEFLTYFNYEAQQDKSGLPNDRFSAERPEGSISTLTIQRTEQRDSAMYRCASSPPYRDSSGNTIYFGEGSWLTVV.

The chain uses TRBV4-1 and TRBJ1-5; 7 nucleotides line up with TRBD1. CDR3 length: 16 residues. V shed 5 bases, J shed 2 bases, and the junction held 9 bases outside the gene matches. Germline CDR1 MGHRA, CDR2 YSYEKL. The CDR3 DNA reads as TGCGCCAGCAGCGTACAGGGGAATTTGCGCAATCAGCCCCAGCATTTT. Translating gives CASSVQGNLRNQPQHF.

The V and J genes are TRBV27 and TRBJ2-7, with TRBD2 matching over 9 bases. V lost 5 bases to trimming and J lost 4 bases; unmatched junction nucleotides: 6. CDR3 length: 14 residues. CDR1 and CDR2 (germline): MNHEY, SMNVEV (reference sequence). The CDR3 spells CASSTGLAIYEQYF. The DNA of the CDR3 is TGTGCCAGCAGTACCGGACTAGCGATATACGAGCAGTACTTC.

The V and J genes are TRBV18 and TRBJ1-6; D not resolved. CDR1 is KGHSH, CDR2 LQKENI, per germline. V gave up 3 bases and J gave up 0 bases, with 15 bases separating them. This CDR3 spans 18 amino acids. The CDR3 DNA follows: TGTGCCAGCTCACCCGGTATGGGAGGGAGCTCCTATAATTCACCCCTCCACTTT. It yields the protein CASSPGMGGSSYNSPLHF. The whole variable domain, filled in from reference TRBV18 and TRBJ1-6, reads NAGVMQNPRHLVRRRGQEARLRCSPMKGHSHVYWYRQLPEEGLKFMVYLQKENIIDESGMPKERFSAEFPKEGPSILRIQQVVRGDSAAYFCASSPGMGGSSYNSPLHFGNGTRLTVT.

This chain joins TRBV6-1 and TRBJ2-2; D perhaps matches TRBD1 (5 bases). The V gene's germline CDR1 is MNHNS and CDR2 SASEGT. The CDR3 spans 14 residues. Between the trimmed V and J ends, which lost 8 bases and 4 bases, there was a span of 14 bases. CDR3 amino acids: CASGSRGGTGELFF. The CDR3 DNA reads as TGTGCCAGCGGAAGTAGGGGTGGCACCGGGGAGCTGTTTTTT.

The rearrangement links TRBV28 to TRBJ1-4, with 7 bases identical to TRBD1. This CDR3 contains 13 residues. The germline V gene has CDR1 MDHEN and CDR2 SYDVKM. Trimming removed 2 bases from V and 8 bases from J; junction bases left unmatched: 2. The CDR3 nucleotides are TGTGCCAGCAGTTTAGACAGGGTAGAAAAACTGTTTTTT. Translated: CASSLDRVEKLFF.

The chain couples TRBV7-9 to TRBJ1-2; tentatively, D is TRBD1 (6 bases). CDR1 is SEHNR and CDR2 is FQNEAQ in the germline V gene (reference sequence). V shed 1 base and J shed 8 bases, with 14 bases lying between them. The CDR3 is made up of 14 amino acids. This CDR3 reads CASSLVQGIGGYTF. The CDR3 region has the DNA TGTGCCAGCAGCTTAGTACAGGGTATCGGGGGCTACACCTTC.

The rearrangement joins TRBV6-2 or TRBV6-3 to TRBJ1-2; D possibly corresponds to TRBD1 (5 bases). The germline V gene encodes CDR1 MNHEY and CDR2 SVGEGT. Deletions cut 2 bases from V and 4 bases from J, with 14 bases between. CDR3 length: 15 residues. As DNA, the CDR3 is TGTGCCAGCAGTTACCGATCCCGGGGGGGCTATGGCTACACCTTC. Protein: CASSYRSRGGYGYTF.

CDR3 in DNA: TGTGCCAGCAGAGGGACAGGGGTCTATGGCTACACCTTC. Its protein product is CASRGTGVYGYTF. V is TRBV2 and J is TRBJ1-2, with 10 bases matching TRBD1. This CDR3 is 13 amino acids long. The junction had 2 bases not matched to a gene; V was cut back by 6 bases and J by 4 bases. Germline V CDR1 and CDR2: SNHLY, FYNNEI.